These T cell receptor beta chains were read from a single sample in a study of CD8+ T cells in alopecia areata. Assay used: immunoSEQ multiplex PCR; TCRdb lists only in-frame clones, some missing. The top ten clones hold 1.3% of a sample with 150,000 to 200,000 clones, roughly three fifths of them seen once. The sample was CD4+ T cells sorted from blood, taken at approximately week 50, from a patient treated with tofacitinib. The receptors here all came from a human donor with alopecia areata. CDR3s include the opening cysteine and the closing phenylalanine or tryptophan. Fields, in order: clone size, D gene, V gene, CDR3 length, J gene, CDR3 DNA, CDR3 protein. The D gene is left open where the match is weak. Clone sizes are given selectively: once, few, many, or a class where the clone is expanded.

>.|TRBD2|TRBV30|15|TRBJ2-3
TGTGCCTGGAGTAGACTAGCGGGCCTTCTAGATACGCAGTATTTT
CAWSRLAGLLDTQYF
>once|TRBD1|TRBV30|11|TRBJ1-3
TGTGCCCGACAGGGCTTAAACACCATATATTTT
CARQGLNTIYF
>.|.|TRBV7-2|12|TRBJ1-2
TGTGCCAGCAGCTTAGGAGTATATGGCTACACCTTC
CASSLGVYGYTF
>few|.|TRBV6-6|16|TRBJ2-7
TGTGCCAGCAGTCAAACAGGGAAGGGAAGCTCCTACGAGCAGTACTTC
CASSQTGKGSSYEQYF
>.|.|TRBV30|13|TRBJ1-2
TGTGCCTGGAGACAAGAAGTTAACTATGGCTACACCTTC
CAWRQEVNYGYTF
>.|TRBD1|TRBV7-2|15|TRBJ2-7
TGTGCCAGCAGCGAGGGACAGGGGGCCCTCTACGAGCAGTACTTC
CASSEGQGALYEQYF
>few|.|TRBV18|13|TRBJ2-1
TGTGCCAGCTCACAGACTAGAAACAATGAGCAGTTCTTC
CASSQTRNNEQFF
>.|.|TRBV25-1|13|TRBJ1-1
TGTGCCAGCAGTGGCTATGGGGGATCTGAAGCTTTCTTT
CASSGYGGSEAFF
>.|.|TRBV2|13|TRBJ1-2
TGTGCCAGCAGCCGACAGGAAAACTATGGCTACACCTTC
CASSRQENYGYTF
>.|.|TRBV7-2|15|TRBJ1-2
TGTGCCAGCAGCTTAGCGCAGAACCTAGGCTATGGCTACACCTTC
CASSLAQNLGYGYTF
>.|TRBD1|TRBV6-5|14|TRBJ2-7
TGTGCCAGCAGTTACACACCAACAGGGGGCGAGCAGTACTTC
CASSYTPTGGEQYF
>.|.|TRBV13|12|TRBJ1-2
TGTGCCAGCAGCTCACAGGGTTTTGGCTACACCTTC
CASSSQGFGYTF
>.|.|TRBV29-1|13|TRBJ1-1
TGCAGCGCCTACGGAGTCGTGAACACTGAAGCTTTCTTT
CSAYGVVNTEAFF
>.|.|TRBV10-3|12|TRBJ1-2
TGTGCCATCAGATTACAGGGTACAAAATACACCTTC
CAIRLQGTKYTF
>.|.|TRBV18|13|TRBJ2-3
TGTGCCAGCTCATCTTCAGGCACAGATACGCAGTATTTT
CASSSSGTDTQYF
>.|.|TRBV29-1|14|TRBJ1-1
TGCAGCGTTGAAAGGGACGGAGGGAACACTGAAGCTTTCTTT
CSVERDGGNTEAFF
>few|TRBD1|TRBV9|14|TRBJ1-6
TGTGCCAGCAGCAGGGGGCAGGGGTCTTCACCCCTCCACTTT
CASSRGQGSSPLHF
>.|.|TRBV5-6|17|TRBJ1-1
TGTGCCAGCAGTCAGGCCATCGGGTTGCCTTTGAACACTGAAGCTTTCTTT
CASSQAIGLPLNTEAFF
>.|TRBD1|TRBV29-1|11|TRBJ2-7
TGCAGCGTCAGGGGGTCCTACGAGCAGTACTTC
CSVRGSYEQYF
>.|TRBD1|TRBV29-1|13|TRBJ1-2
TGCAGCGTGGGACAGGTCCTTAACTATGGCTACACCTTC
CSVGQVLNYGYTF
>few|.|TRBV29-1|12|TRBJ1-1
TGCAGCGTTGGGGAAGACCAAGGGGGAGCTTTCTTT
CSVGEDQGGAFF
>once|TRBD1|TRBV5-4|12|TRBJ2-1
TGTGCCAGCAGCTCCCCCGGGACAGGACAGTTCTTC
CASSSPGTGQFF
>.|.|TRBV4-3|15|TRBJ2-1
TGCGCCAGCAGCCCCAGGGTAGACAGTTACAATGAGCAGTTCTTC
CASSPRVDSYNEQFF
>.|.|TRBV10-3|14|TRBJ1-2
TGTGCCATCAGTGAGGTCCGGGTGGGCTATGGCTACACCTTC
CAISEVRVGYGYTF
>.|.|TRBV2|12|TRBJ2-5
TGTGCCAGCAGTGCGATCCAAGAGACCCAGTACTTC
CASSAIQETQYF
>.|TRBD2|TRBV30|15|TRBJ2-1
TGTGCCTGCGGAGGTATATGGCGGGGGGGCTTTGAGCAGTTCTTC
CACGGIWRGGFEQFF
>.|.|TRBV29-1|21|TRBJ1-2
TGCAGCGTTCCTACCCCACGACCTGAACGCGGGACGTCGTCATGGGACTATGGCTACACCTTC
CSVPTPRPERGTSSWDYGYTF
>.|.|TRBV6-1|13|TRBJ1-1
TGTGCCAGCATTACCCCCCAGAACACTGAAGCTTTCTTT
CASITPQNTEAFF
>.|TRBD1|TRBV7-2|12|TRBJ2-3
TGTGCCAGCAGCTTAATGACAGGGTGGGCGTATTTT
CASSLMTGWAYF
>.|.|TRBV5-1|13|TRBJ1-1
TGCGCCAGCAGCTGGAGGCAAAACACTGAAGCTTTCTTT
CASSWRQNTEAFF
>few|.|TRBV30|14|TRBJ1-5
TGTGCCTGGAGTGGGACAGATAGCAATCAGCCCCAGCATTTT
CAWSGTDSNQPQHF
>.|TRBD1|TRBV6-1|16|TRBJ2-7
TGTGCCAGCAGTGAACACATGAGGGGGCCCTCCTACGAGCAGTACTTC
CASSEHMRGPSYEQYF
>few|TRBD1|TRBV29-1|13|TRBJ2-7
TGCAGCGTTCTTGGGACAGGGGCAACCCCGCAGTACTTC
CSVLGTGATPQYF
>.|.|TRBV30|15|TRBJ1-1
TGTGCCTGGAGACGAAAAGACGGCTTGAACACTGAAGCTTTCTTT
CAWRRKDGLNTEAFF
>.|.|TRBV7-3|17|TRBJ2-3
TGTGCCAGCAGCTTAACCCCCCTAACGGGGAGCACAGATACGCAGTATTTT
CASSLTPLTGSTDTQYF
>.|.|TRBV5-1|17|TRBJ2-4
TGCGCCAGCAGCTTCGGTGACTCGTCCCGAGGGATCGGCATTCAGTACTTC
CASSFGDSSRGIGIQYF
>.|.|TRBV25-1|13|TRBJ2-1
TGTGCCAGCAGCGAAAGTATCTCCAATGAGCAGTTCTTC
CASSESISNEQFF
>.|.|TRBV18|16|TRBJ2-1
TGTGCCAGCTCACCCCCTCAGGCAGGCGGTCGCGATGAGCAGTTCTTC
CASSPPQAGGRDEQFF
>.|.|TRBV7-2|11|TRBJ2-7
TGTGCCAGCAGCTTACTGACCGAGCAGTACTTC
CASSLLTEQYF
>few|.|TRBV10-3|13|TRBJ1-2
TGTGCCATCAGTACACAGGGCGACTATGGCTACACCTTC
CAISTQGDYGYTF
>.|TRBD1|TRBV7-6|16|TRBJ2-3
TGTGCCAGCAGCCTTACGGGACAGGGTTGGACAGATACGCAGTATTTT
CASSLTGQGWTDTQYF
>.|TRBD2|TRBV7-3|15|TRBJ2-1
TGTGCCAGCAGCTCGCCGGGACTAGCGACGGGGGAGCAGTTCTTC
CASSSPGLATGEQFF
>.|.|TRBV29-1|14|TRBJ2-1
TGCAGCACGGTGGCCCGGGGAGCAGACAATGAGCAGTTCTTC
CSTVARGADNEQFF
>few|.|TRBV5-1|14|TRBJ2-7
TGCGCCAGCAGCTCCCTTGACTCGATCTACGAGCAGTACTTC
CASSSLDSIYEQYF
>.|.|TRBV7-9|15|TRBJ2-5
TGTGCCAGCAGCTCAAGGAGGGGAGCGTGGGAGACCCAGTACTTC
CASSSRRGAWETQYF
>.|.|TRBV29-1|14|TRBJ2-3
TGCAGCGTACCCCCGATTACTAGCACAGATACGCAGTATTTT
CSVPPITSTDTQYF
>.|.|TRBV11-2|14|TRBJ1-2
TGTGCCAGCAGCTTAGGGGGGAACGTGGGTGGCTACACCTTC
CASSLGGNVGGYTF
>.|.|TRBV29-1|11|TRBJ2-1
TGCAGCGTTGGAGACACCGAGCCGCAGTTCTTC
CSVGDTEPQFF
>.|.|TRBV30|16|TRBJ2-7
TGTGCCTGGAGTGTATTGAGGGCGAAAAGCTCCTACGAGCAGTACTTC
CAWSVLRAKSSYEQYF
>.|TRBD1|TRBV5-6|15|TRBJ1-5
TGTGCCAGCAGCTTTTGGACAGGACCCAATCAGCCCCAGCATTTT
CASSFWTGPNQPQHF
>.|.|TRBV2|12|TRBJ1-1
TGTGCCAGGAATGCACAGAACACTGAAGCTTTCTTT
CARNAQNTEAFF
>.|.|TRBV30|14|TRBJ1-2
TGTGCCTGGAGTCCGGGGACGGATAACTATGGCTACACCTTC
CAWSPGTDNYGYTF
>.|TRBD2|TRBV5-1|16|TRBJ2-3
TGCGCCAGCAGCTTGCCGGGACTAGCGGTCACAGATACGCAGTATTTT
CASSLPGLAVTDTQYF
>.|.|TRBV5-1|15|TRBJ2-4
TGCGCCAGCAGCCGGAGCGACGGGGGGCGAAACATTCAGTACTTC
CASSRSDGGRNIQYF
>.|TRBD2|TRBV7-8|14|TRBJ2-1
TGTGCCAGCAGCCCACGGACTAGCGGGGGTATTGAGTTCTTC
CASSPRTSGGIEFF
>.|.|TRBV15|13|TRBJ2-2
TGTGCCACCGTGGATCAGAACACCGGGGAGCTGTTTTTT
CATVDQNTGELFF
>.|.|TRBV29-1|11|TRBJ2-1
TGCAGCGTTGTTATTGGGAGCCTGCAGTTCTTC
CSVVIGSLQFF
>.|TRBD1|TRBV5-1|13|TRBJ1-2
TGCGCCAGCAGCTCCGACAGGGGGAGCGGCTACACCTTC
CASSSDRGSGYTF
>few|.|TRBV7-8|15|TRBJ2-7
TGTGCCAGCAGCCCGGGGGAGCGGATCTCCTACGAGCAGTACTTC
CASSPGERISYEQYF
>.|TRBD2|TRBV30|13|TRBJ2-7
TGTGCCTGGAGAGGCCTAGCGGGGGACGAGCAGTACTTC
CAWRGLAGDEQYF